One and the same sample provided the 16 T cell receptor beta chains below, sequenced in a study of response to subunit inactivated influenza vaccine (dated by TCRdb to 2017 to 2018). This sample's time point label indicates: approximately 47 days after influenza vaccine administration. The protocol used for the library was RT-PCR. The sequencer listed for this sample is Illumina HiSeq 2500. TCRdb reanalyzed the raw reads on its own, using fastp at Q25 for trimming and MiXCR for clone calling, and kept in-frame beta chains. Identical CDR3 protein sequences are pooled into one entry, listed with their most common genes and DNA. The sample includes 540,000 or so distinct CDR3 sequences, with 10% to 15% observed a single time. The ten largest clones capture less than 15% of the sample. This specimen consisted of PBMCs from blood, obtained about 40 days after vaccination. These receptors were obtained from a man aged 45-60 years who received an inactivated influenza vaccine. Donor details come from another sample of the same person, matched by shared clones.

This clonotype was seen more than once but under ten times. CDR3 sequence: CASSRDRVLVEQYF. CDR3 in DNA: TGCGCCAGCAGTCGCGACAGGGTACTGGTCGAGCAGTACTTC. The rearrangement joins TRBV5-1 to TRBJ2-7, with 7 bases fitting TRBD1. The CDR3 covers 14 residues. Looked up from germline, CDR1 is SGHRS and CDR2 is YFSETQ. J lost 6 bases, V lost 5 bases, and 11 bases had no gene match.

At least ten counts were recorded for this clonotype. This chain uses TRBV20-1 with TRBJ2-3; D assignment may be TRBD1 or TRBD2 (6 bases each). The germline gives CDR1 DFQATT, CDR2 SNEGSKA (reference sequence). There are 17 residues in the CDR3. V was trimmed by 4 bases and J by 6 bases, leaving 26 bases between them. As DNA, the CDR3 is TGCAGTGCTATGGGGGGACAACCTGTCGCGAGGGGGGATACGCAGTATTTT. Translated: CSAMGGQPVARGDTQYF.

This clonotype has more than one count but fewer than ten. In DNA, the CDR3 is TGTGCCAGCAGTTTGGAGGCGCAAGAGACCCAGTACTTC. It codes for CASSLEAQETQYF. This sequence joins TRBV27 and TRBJ2-5, with D perhaps matching TRBD2 (5 bases). In germline, CDR1 is MNHEY, CDR2 SMNVEV (reference sequence). CDR3 size: 13 residues. The V end lost 3 bases, the J end lost 2 bases, and 7 bases lay between the germline ends.

This clonotype has just a few counts. The chain couples TRBV4-2 to TRBJ2-3; 9 bases are shared with TRBD2. The germline gives CDR1 LGHNA, CDR2 YNFKEQ. J lost 1 base, V lost 1 base, and 9 bases had no gene match. The CDR3 has 18 amino acids. In DNA form, the CDR3 reads TGTGCCAGCAGCCAAGCTCTCCTAGCGGGGATGGGCACAGATACGCAGTATTTT. Translation: CASSQALLAGMGTDTQYF.

This clonotype was seen a few times. This sequence joins TRBV28 and TRBJ2-2, with D tentatively TRBD2 (5 bases). The germline V and J ends were trimmed by 4 bases and 5 bases, with 17 bases remaining between them. Germline V gene sequence: CDR1 MDHEN, CDR2 SYDVKM. CDR3 size: 16 residues. CDR3 residues: CASSSAIIRDTGELFF. The CDR3 DNA reads as TGTGCCAGCAGTTCAGCTATTATACGGGATACCGGGGAGCTGTTTTTT.

This clonotype was found many times. This chain uses TRBV15 with TRBJ2-5, with D maybe TRBD1 (5 bases). The germline V gene encodes CDR1 LNHNV and CDR2 YYDKDF (reference sequence). The CDR3 consists of 13 residues. The V and J ends lost 4 bases and 3 bases respectively, with 9 bases between them. The CDR3 loop is CATSKDIEETQYF. The CDR3 nucleotides are TGTGCCACCAGCAAGGACATAGAAGAGACCCAGTACTTC.

This clonotype was seen only a few times. The chain has TRBV6-2 or TRBV6-3 and TRBJ2-1; 7 positions agree with TRBD2. The germline V gene encodes CDR1 MNHEY and CDR2 SVGEGT. The length of the CDR3 is 15 residues. Germline trimming cut 6 bases from V and 4 bases from J; bases unmatched to any gene: 9. The CDR3 sequence: CASSLEGSGYNEQFF. The DNA for the CDR3 is TGTGCCAGCAGCCTCGAAGGTAGCGGGTACAATGAGCAGTTCTTC.

This clonotype was observed a handful of times. The V and J genes are TRBV7-9 and TRBJ2-1, with D unclear. Trimming shortened V by 1 base and J by 3 bases, and 10 bases separated the two germline ends. Per germline, CDR1 SEHNR and CDR2 FQNEAQ (reference sequence). This CDR3 comprises 15 residues. The CDR3 bases are TGTGCCAGCAGCTTAGACAGCCGATACTACAATGAGCAGTTCTTC. Protein product: CASSLDSRYYNEQFF.

The chain is built from TRBV4-2 and TRBJ2-5; D might be TRBD1 or TRBD2, each matching 6 bases. Germline lookup yields CDR1 LGHNA and CDR2 YNFKEQ. The V end lost 3 bases, the J end lost 5 bases, and 19 bases lay between the germline ends. There are 16 residues in the CDR3. CDR3 sequence reads: CASSQNSRQGRETQYF. As DNA, the CDR3 is TGTGCCAGCAGCCAGAACTCCAGGCAGGGGAGGGAGACCCAGTACTTC.

The J gene is TRBJ2-7, the V gene TRBV29-1, with D unclear. This CDR3 comprises 12 residues. Trimming removed 4 bases from V and 0 bases from J, with 7 bases in between. Looked up from germline, CDR1 is SQVTM and CDR2 is ANQGSEA. This CDR3 reads CSVGWSSYEQYF. CDR3 bases: TGCAGCGTTGGATGGAGCTCCTACGAGCAGTACTTC.

This clonotype was counted only a few times. The V gene is TRBV5-1, the J gene TRBJ2-2, with D uncertain. The CDR3 spans 15 residues. Trimming cost V 0 bases and J 4 bases, with 10 bases left between them. The germline V gene encodes CDR1 SGHRS and CDR2 YFSETQ. The CDR3 is CASSLGSSTTGELFF. The CDR3 region has the DNA TGCGCCAGCAGCTTGGGTAGCAGCACCACCGGGGAGCTGTTTTTT.

The V and J genes are TRBV5-1 and TRBJ2-7; weak D call: TRBD1 (6 bases). Germline CDR1 reads SGHRS; CDR2 reads YFSETQ. This CDR3 region has 13 residues. V shed 2 bases and J shed 7 bases, with 13 bases lying between them. CDR3 protein: CASSFLGAREQYF. The CDR3 bases are TGCGCCAGCAGCTTCTTGGGGGCGCGGGAGCAGTACTTC.

This clonotype was detected only a few times. This chain links TRBV2 with TRBJ1-2; TRBD1 aligns across 7 bases. Germline V gives CDR1 SNHLY, CDR2 FYNNEI. This CDR3 spans 13 amino acids. Losses at the gene ends were 8 bases for V and 0 bases for J; bases not matched to a gene: 3. In nucleotides, the CDR3 is TGTGCCAGCGCGCAGGGGGCTAACTATGGCTACACCTTC. Translating it yields CASAQGANYGYTF.

This clonotype was counted a few times. The V and J genes are TRBV20-1 and TRBJ1-1; TRBD1 is a possible D gene (6 bases). The CDR3 spans 13 residues. Germline-derived CDR1 and CDR2 are DFQATT and SNEGSKA (reference sequence). The ends were cut back, 6 bases at V and 1 base at J, with 12 bases in the middle. The CDR3 here is CSALDRKNTEAFF. The CDR3 DNA is TGCAGTGCCCTGGACAGAAAGAACACTGAAGCTTTCTTT.

The rearrangement uses TRBV19 and TRBJ2-3; D remains unclear. Germline-derived CDR1 and CDR2 are LNHDA and SQIVND (reference sequence). Trimming took 4 bases from V and 2 from J, leaving 16 bases between them. The CDR3 consists of 16 residues. The CDR3 DNA is TGTGCCAGTAGTACAAGAGGTAGCAGTTACACAGATACGCAGTATTTT. Protein: CASSTRGSSYTDTQYF.

In this sample, this clonotype turned up a few times. This rearrangement joins TRBV30 to TRBJ2-7; D is possibly TRBD2 (5 bases). The germline V gene encodes CDR1 GTSNPN and CDR2 SVGIG (reference sequence). The CDR3 runs 14 residues. V lost 1 base and J lost 5, with 15 bases in between. The CDR3 coding sequence is TGTGCCTGGAGTGCCATCGGTACCGGGGACGAGCAGTACTTC. This translates into CAWSAIGTGDEQYF.